What follows are 17 T cell receptor beta chains derived from one specimen sequenced in a study of blood T cell repertoires in COVID-19. Assay used: immunoSEQ multiplex PCR; TCRdb lists only in-frame clones, some missing. The table records 45,000 or so clones, about nine tenths of them present only once. Sequenced sample: peripheral blood. These receptors were obtained from a woman aged 80 or older in a cohort sampled during active or convalescent COVID-19.

This sequence joins TRBV6-6 and TRBJ1-1; D unclear. Germline V gene sequence: CDR1 MNHNY, CDR2 SVGAGI (reference sequence). This CDR3 comprises 12 residues. Trimming pared 10 bases from V and 3 bases from J, leaving 12 bases between. Here the CDR3 reads CATRRGDTEAFF. The CDR3 coding sequence is TGTGCCACCCGGCGGGGAGACACTGAAGCTTTCTTT.

CDR3 sequence reads: CASSQLSGGRPYNEQFF. The CDR3 DNA reads TGCGCCAGCAGCCAATTATCGGGGGGTCGGCCTTACAATGAGCAGTTCTTC. This chain links TRBV4-3 with TRBJ2-1; 7 bases map to TRBD2. This CDR3 is built from 17 residues. Germline V gene lookup returns CDR1 LGHNA and CDR2 YSLEER. Trimming removed 2 bases from V and 4 bases from J; junction bases left unmatched: 11.

This rearrangement joins TRBV3-1 (or the pseudogene TRBV3-2) to TRBJ1-6; 7 bases line up with TRBD1. CDR1 is LGHDT and CDR2 is YNNKEL in the germline V gene (reference sequence). The CDR3 has 15 residues. The junction had 7 bases not matched to a gene; V was cut back by 3 bases and J by 8 bases. Written as DNA, the CDR3 is TGTGCCAGCAGCCAGTGGGACAGTAACGATTCACCCCTCCACTTT. It is translated as CASSQWDSNDSPLHF.

The rearrangement links TRBV24-1 to TRBJ1-5, with D uncertain. From germline, CDR1 is KGHDR and CDR2 SFDVKD. This CDR3 has 17 residues. V was trimmed by 3 bases and J by 1 base, leaving 15 bases between them. The CDR3, as DNA: TGTGCCACCAGTGATCACGGACGGGGTAAGAGCAATCAGCCCCAGCATTTT. The encoded protein is CATSDHGRGKSNQPQHF.

The genes are TRBV27 and TRBJ1-2, with TRBD1 matching 7 bases. Trimming removed 6 bases from V and 4 bases from J; junction bases left unmatched: 11. Per the germline V gene, CDR1 is MNHEY and CDR2 is SMNVEV (reference sequence). The CDR3 loop spans 15 amino acids. CDR3 region: CASSLGTVGGYGYTF. In nucleotides, the CDR3 is TGTGCCAGCAGCCTGGGGACAGTCGGAGGCTATGGCTACACCTTC.

This clone came up a few times. The chain combines TRBV5-6 with TRBJ1-2; 11 nucleotides align to TRBD1. Germline V lookup: CDR1 SGHDT, CDR2 YYEEEE. This CDR3 is built from 14 residues. V dropped 4 bases and J dropped 4; count of bases not matched to a gene: 3. The CDR3: CASSRDRGFYGYTF. In nucleotides, the CDR3 is TGTGCCAGCAGCCGGGACAGGGGGTTCTATGGCTACACCTTC.

The chain has TRBV3-1 (or the pseudogene TRBV3-2) and TRBJ2-7; TRBD2 matches at 10 bases. CDR3 length equals 15 residues. The germline V gene has CDR1 LGHDT and CDR2 YNNKEL (reference sequence). J gave up 3 bases and V 2 bases, and 4 bases lay outside the gene matches. The CDR3 region has the DNA TGTGCCAGCAGCCAAATACTAGCGGGATACTACGAGCAGTACTTC. Translated: CASSQILAGYYEQYF.

The rearrangement links TRBV4-1 to TRBJ1-6; no clear D gene. The CDR3 sequence is 13 residues long. Trimming took 2 bases from V and 13 from J, leaving 12 bases between them. In germline, CDR1 is MGHRA, CDR2 YSYEKL. The CDR3 region is CASSQYVFSPLHF. The CDR3 nucleotides are TGCGCCAGCAGCCAATATGTATTTTCGCCCCTCCACTTT.

This chain uses TRBV2 with TRBJ1-4, with 9 bases aligning to TRBD1. This CDR3 has 14 residues. Germline V lookup: CDR1 SNHLY, CDR2 FYNNEI. The junction had 7 bases not matched to a gene; V was cut back by 6 bases and J by 8 bases. The CDR3, as DNA: TGTGCCAGCAGCCTCGGACAGGGGCGAGAAAAACTGTTTTTT. Its protein product is CASSLGQGREKLFF.

The chain recombines TRBV7-6 with TRBJ2-7; tentatively, D is TRBD1 (6 bases). With 5 bases removed from V and 4 bases from J, the gap between germline ends came to 15 bases. From germline, CDR1 is SGHVS and CDR2 FNYEAQ. The CDR3 extends over 14 amino acids. The CDR3 DNA reads as TGTGCCAGCAGCCGGGACACCATCTCTTACGAGCAGTACTTC. Protein: CASSRDTISYEQYF.

This chain uses TRBV18 with TRBJ2-7; 8 bases map to TRBD2. After removal of 6 bases from V and 6 bases from J, the junction contained 10 bases not matched to a gene. CDR1 and CDR2 (germline): KGHSH, LQKENI. The CDR3 is 14 residues long. DNA for the CDR3: TGTGCCAGCTCCCGGGGGGGGGCTCTAGCCGAGCAGTACTTC. It specifies CASSRGGALAEQYF.

The rearrangement joins TRBV2 to TRBJ2-3; the match to TRBD2 covers 8 bases. The CDR3 consists of 15 residues. V shed 8 bases and J 2 bases; nucleotides not matched to a gene: 9. CDR1 is SNHLY and CDR2 is FYNNEI in the germline V gene. CDR3 sequence: CASPRGGRTTDTQYF. Here the CDR3 DNA reads TGTGCCAGCCCCCGGGGGGGGCGGACCACAGATACGCAGTATTTT.

V is TRBV9 and J is TRBJ1-2, with 7 nucleotides matching TRBD1. The germline V gene encodes CDR1 SGDLS and CDR2 YYNGEE. The CDR3 runs to 15 residues. V trimming: 0 bases; J trimming: 4 bases; junction bases outside the gene matches: 6. The CDR3 DNA is TGTGCCAGCAGCGTAGGGGCAGGGGGGTCCTATGGCTACACCTTC. Translated, it gives CASSVGAGGSYGYTF.

The chain couples TRBV6-5 to TRBJ1-2, with TRBD1 as a possible D gene (5 bases). V lost 6 bases, J lost 5 bases, and 7 bases lay in between. CDR3 length: 11 residues. CDR1 MNHEY and CDR2 SVGAGI come from the germline V gene. Here the CDR3 reads CASRTAYGYTF. CDR3 nucleotide sequence: TGTGCCAGCAGGACAGCATATGGCTACACCTTC.

The chain joins TRBV9 to TRBJ1-3; no reliable D call. The germline CDR1 and CDR2 sequences are SGDLS and YYNGEE. The CDR3 length is 13 residues. V lost 4 bases, J lost 4 bases, and 9 bases lay in between. Written as DNA, the CDR3 is TGTGCCAGCAGCCCCGCCGGGGGAAACACCATATATTTT. Protein: CASSPAGGNTIYF.

The rearrangement links TRBV5-4 to TRBJ1-2, with 7 positions matching TRBD1. The V and J ends lost 3 bases and 6 bases, in that order; junction bases with no gene match: 8. Germline CDR1 SGHNT, CDR2 YYREEE (reference sequence). This CDR3 has 14 residues. CDR3 in amino acids: CASSSNRGPNGYTF. CDR3 DNA sequence: TGTGCCAGCAGCTCGAACAGGGGACCAAATGGCTACACCTTC.

The rearrangement uses TRBV2 and TRBJ2-7, with 8 nucleotides matching TRBD2. The V segment lost 4 bases and the J segment 5 bases; nucleotides outside the gene matches: 16. This CDR3 region has 17 residues. The germline V gene encodes CDR1 SNHLY and CDR2 FYNNEI. CDR3 protein: CASSVDSGAPSTHEQYF. The CDR3 bases are TGTGCCAGCAGTGTAGATAGCGGGGCCCCTTCAACTCACGAGCAGTACTTC.